The 22 T cell receptor beta chains in this list originate from one sample, sequenced in a study of blood T cells in healthy people across ages. Primed by a sample-barcoded 5' primer and a J-beta primer mix, a second PCR proceeded for about 6 to 12 cycles. TCRdb re-called the 5' RACE reads through MiXCR, storing one row per CDR3 protein. The table records hundreds of thousands of distinct CDR3 sequences, 40% to 45% of them present only once. The sequenced sample consisted of blood. These receptors were collected from a woman aged 55-70 years in good health.

This clonotype showed up just a few times. This rearrangement joins TRBV11-2 to TRBJ1-1; D gene unclear. CDR1 and CDR2 from the germline V gene are SGHAT and FQNNGV. The CDR3 sequence is 13 residues long. Trimming shortened V by 2 bases and J by 3 bases, and 7 bases separated the two germline ends. The CDR3 loop is CASSLRVDTEAFF. The DNA of the CDR3 is TGTGCCAGCAGCTTAAGGGTGGACACTGAAGCTTTCTTT.

The rearrangement joins TRBV7-6 to TRBJ2-2; tentatively, D is TRBD1 (6 bases). Germline V CDR1 and CDR2: SGHVS, FNYEAQ. Between the trimmed V and J ends, which lost 5 bases and 6 bases, there was a span of 10 bases. CDR3 length: 13 residues. This CDR3 is CASSSTGSGELFF. The CDR3 DNA follows: TGTGCCAGCAGCAGTACAGGGTCCGGGGAGCTGTTTTTT.

V and J are TRBV2 and TRBJ1-5; TRBD1 might be the D (5 bases). In germline, CDR1 is SNHLY, CDR2 FYNNEI. The CDR3 runs 15 residues. Trimming shortened V by 4 bases and J by 5 bases, and 15 bases separated the two germline ends. The CDR3 region is CASSGGQGDYQPQHF. Here the CDR3 DNA reads TGTGCCAGCAGTGGTGGTCAAGGGGACTATCAGCCCCAGCATTTT.

In the case of this clonotype: With a much larger clone just one base away, this may be a read error. The rearrangement joins TRBV9 to TRBJ2-1; 12 bases align to TRBD2. The tail of the sequence fits TRBJ2-7 better, so the J call may be wrong. This CDR3 comprises 16 residues. CDR1 and CDR2 from the germline V gene are SGDLS and YYNGEE. CDR3 sequence reads: CASNPTSGSSYNEQYF. The CDR3 nucleotides are TGTGCCAGCAACCCGACTAGCGGGAGCTCCTACAATGAGCAGTACTTC.

This clonotype was seen a few times. The chain has TRBV5-1 and TRBJ1-2, with no clear D. Trimming left V 0 bases short and J 8 bases short, with 8 bases between. Germline CDR1 and CDR2: SGHRS and YFSETQ. The CDR3 has 12 amino acids. The CDR3 loop reads CASSLGGWGYTF. For the CDR3, the DNA is TGCGCCAGCAGCTTGGGAGGATGGGGCTACACCTTC.

This clonotype has a count of ten or more. V gene TRBV20-1 combines with J gene TRBJ2-1; D not certain. CDR3 length equals 14 residues. Germline V CDR1 and CDR2: DFQATT, SNEGSKA (reference sequence). Trimming removed 3 bases from V and 4 bases from J, with 13 bases in between. This chain's CDR3 is CSASPIPTYNEQFF. As DNA, the CDR3 is TGCAGTGCTAGCCCCATTCCTACTTACAATGAGCAGTTCTTC.

The V and J genes are TRBV24-1 and TRBJ2-7, with 7 bases matching TRBD2. The germline gives CDR1 KGHDR, CDR2 SFDVKD. The trim removed 4 bases at V and 6 bases at J, leaving 11 bases unmatched. The CDR3 is 15 residues long. The CDR3 loop is CATSDPLAARGEQYF. CDR3 nucleotide sequence: TGTGCCACCAGTGACCCTCTAGCGGCGCGGGGCGAGCAGTACTTC.

The chain couples TRBV5-1 to TRBJ2-7; 8 bases line up with TRBD2. The CDR3 loop spans 16 amino acids. Losses at the gene ends were 0 bases for V and 0 bases for J; bases not matched to a gene: 5. CDR1 and CDR2 (germline): SGHRS, YFSETQ. This CDR3 reads CASSLGWRGDSYEQYF. Written as DNA, the CDR3 is TGCGCCAGCAGCTTGGGATGGCGGGGGGACTCCTACGAGCAGTACTTC.

CDR3 bases: TGCGCCAGCCGGCCGAGACAGGAGGATGAGCAGTTCTTC. Translation: CASRPRQEDEQFF. The J gene is TRBJ2-1, the V gene TRBV5-1, with D possibly matching TRBD1 (6 bases). CDR1 and CDR2 from the germline V gene are SGHRS and YFSETQ. This CDR3 has 13 amino acids. V lost 7 bases, J lost 8 bases, and 16 bases lay in between.

This clonotype was counted a single time. The chain recombines TRBV6-5 with TRBJ2-1; TRBD2 aligns across 8 bases. In germline, CDR1 is MNHEY, CDR2 SVGAGI. V dropped 1 base and J dropped 9; count of bases not matched to a gene: 5. The CDR3 totals 14 residues. Written as DNA, the CDR3 is TGTGCCAGCAGTTACTACGGGGCGGGGGGTGAGCAGTTCTTC. This sequence encodes CASSYYGAGGEQFF.

This chain links TRBV14 with TRBJ2-1; TRBD2 aligns across 11 bases. The germline gives CDR1 SGHDN, CDR2 FVKESK. V shed 5 bases and J 8 bases; nucleotides not matched to a gene: 5. This CDR3 has 14 amino acids. CDR3 in DNA: TGTGCCAGCAGCTTAGGGACTAGCGGCTATGAGCAGTTCTTC. It yields the protein CASSLGTSGYEQFF.

The V and J genes are TRBV7-9 and TRBJ2-7; D is ambiguous. The V end lost 1 base, the J end lost 1 base, and 8 bases lay between the germline ends. CDR1 and CDR2 from the germline V gene are SEHNR and FQNEAQ (reference sequence). The CDR3 extends over 14 amino acids. This chain's CDR3 is CASSLGAASYEQYF. The CDR3, as DNA: TGTGCCAGCAGCTTAGGGGCCGCATCCTACGAGCAGTACTTC.

The V and J genes are TRBV2 and TRBJ1-5; D not resolved. Germline V gene data show CDR1 as SNHLY and CDR2 as FYNNEI. V gave up 2 bases and J gave up 6 bases, with 8 bases separating them. CDR3 length equals 13 residues. CDR3 sequence reads: CASSERVVQPQHF. The CDR3 DNA sequence: TGTGCCAGCAGTGAAAGGGTGGTTCAGCCCCAGCATTTT.

V usage is TRBV11-2 and J usage is TRBJ2-5; perhaps D is TRBD1 or TRBD2 (7 bases each). Trimming removed 7 bases at V and 0 bases at J, with 15 bases between. CDR1 and CDR2 (germline): SGHAT, FQNNGV. This CDR3 has 15 residues. The CDR3 sequence: CASKGAGAYQETQYF. DNA of the CDR3: TGTGCCAGCAAGGGGGCGGGGGCGTACCAAGAGACCCAGTACTTC. The full variable domain, completed using reference TRBV11-2 and TRBJ2-5, is EAGVAQSPRYKIIEKRQSVAFWCNPISGHATLYWYQQILGQGPKLLIQFQNNGVVDDSQLPKDRFSAERLKGVDSTLKIQPAKLEDSAVYLCASKGAGAYQETQYFGPGTRLLVL.

This clonotype was counted only a few times. The chain carries TRBV3-1 and TRBJ1-6; D is uncertain. Trimming removed 1 base from V and 5 bases from J, with 9 bases in between. CDR1 and CDR2 (germline): LGHDT, YNNKEL (reference sequence). CDR3 length: 15 residues. DNA for the CDR3: TGTGCCAGCAGCCAAGGAGACACGGATAATTCACCCCTCCACTTT. This translates into CASSQGDTDNSPLHF.

The chain joins TRBV12-3 or TRBV12-4 to TRBJ1-2, with D tentatively TRBD1 (5 bases). Trimming left V 5 bases short and J 8 bases short, with 15 bases between. CDR3 length equals 13 residues. The CDR3 region is CASSPDIRGGYTF. CDR3 sequence (DNA): TGTGCCAGCAGTCCGGACATCCGGGGAGGCTACACCTTC.

As to this clonotype: Its ends do not fully match the called genes, so a read error is possible. The CDR3: CSAKVTVTNYGHTF. The CDR3 DNA follows: TGCAGTGCTAAAGTGACAGTAACTAACTATGGCCACACCTTC. J is TRBJ1-2 and V is TRBV20-1, with D tentatively TRBD1 (5 bases). The CDR3 contains 14 residues. CDR1 and CDR2 (germline): DFQATT, SNEGSKA (reference sequence).

The sample holds a few counts of this clonotype. The chain couples TRBV6-5 to TRBJ2-7; no reliable D call. Germline CDR1 and CDR2: MNHEY and SVGAGI. The CDR3 loop spans 13 amino acids. V lost 2 bases and J 6 bases, leaving 11 bases between the germline ends. CDR3 sequence reads: CASSYLDLAEQYF. CDR3 nucleotide sequence: TGTGCCAGCAGTTACCTGGACCTCGCCGAGCAGTACTTC.

Comments on this clonotype: This clone may be a read error of a much larger clone one base away. The chain couples TRBV29-1 to TRBJ2-7, with 11 positions matching TRBD2. Germline loops: CDR1 SQVTM, CDR2 ANQGSEA. The CDR3 consists of 15 residues. Germline trimming cut 3 bases from V and 7 bases from J; bases unmatched to any gene: 11. As DNA, the CDR3 is TGCAGCGTTGATGGGACTAGCGGACCACTTGATGAGCAGTACTTC. Translated, it gives CSVDGTSGPLDEQYF.

Concerning this clonotype itself: One end of the junction varies from germline; a read error may be responsible. This chain connects TRBV28 to TRBJ1-3, with unresolved D. The CDR3 is 15 amino acids. Germline CDR1 MDHEN, CDR2 SYDVKM. CDR3 coding DNA: TGTGCCAGCAGTTTACGACGGAGCTCTGGAAGCACCATATATTTT. Residues: CASSLRRSSGSTIYF.

In this sample, this clonotype turned up a few times. J is TRBJ2-3 and V is TRBV29-1, with 7 bases aligning to TRBD2. Germline assignment: CDR1 SQVTM and CDR2 ANQGSEA. Germline trimming cut 5 bases from V and 1 base from J; bases unmatched to any gene: 6. CDR3 length: 14 amino acids. The CDR3 DNA reads TGCAGCGTTAGGCGTCTAGCGGGCACAGATACGCAGTATTTT. It encodes CSVRRLAGTDTQYF.

Concerning this clonotype: A much larger clone is a single base away; this may be a read error. This rearrangement joins TRBV7-9 to TRBJ2-7, with a tentative D call TRBD2 (5 bases). Looked up from germline, CDR1 is SEHNR and CDR2 is FQNEAQ (reference sequence). CDR3 length: 14 amino acids. The CDR3 DNA sequence: TGTGCCAGCAGCGTAGCATCAGGAGGATACGAGCAGTACTTC. As protein: CASSVASGGYEQYF. The complete variable domain, with remaining parts taken from reference TRBV7-9 and TRBJ2-7, reads DTGVSQNPRHKITKRGQNVTFRCDPISEHNRLYWYRQTLGQGPEFLTYFQNEAQLEKSRLLSDRFSAERPKGSFSTLEIQRTEQGDSAMYLCASSVASGGYEQYFGPGTRLTVT.